Below, 24 T cell receptor beta chains from the same sample are listed, as sequenced in a study of T cells in Graves' hyperthyroidism and ophthalmopathy. Regions amplified from RNA transcripts were the TCR beta CDR3 regions. During a first-round RT-PCR of the TCR CDR3, the HTBI primer set was used. TCRdb re-analysed the multiplex PCR reads in MiXCR, keeping a single row per CDR3 protein. The data contain around 600,000 distinct CDR3 sequences, 13% to 15% of them seen just once; the ten biggest clones take up roughly an eighth. The sample consisted of blood. These receptors were taken from a woman aged 50 to 60 with Graves' ophthalmopathy.

This sequence joins TRBV3-1 and TRBJ1-3; a possible D gene is TRBD1 (6 bases). This CDR3 has 16 residues. Germline assignment: CDR1 LGHDT and CDR2 YNNKEL (reference sequence). Trimming took off 4 bases at V and 0 bases at J, with 13 bases between the two ends. In DNA form, the CDR3 reads TGTGCCAGCAGCCGAAACAGGGCCGTCTCTGGAAACACCATATATTTT. Protein: CASSRNRAVSGNTIYF.

The sample holds many counts of this clonotype. V usage is TRBV28 and J usage is TRBJ1-2; no clear D. V was trimmed by 6 bases and J by 8 bases, leaving 19 bases between them. Looked up from germline, CDR1 is MDHEN and CDR2 is SYDVKM. CDR3 length equals 14 residues. CDR3 amino acids: CASSNPDGLGGYTF. The CDR3 bases are TGTGCCAGCAGCAACCCGGACGGGCTTGGGGGCTACACCTTC.

This clonotype appeared many times. J is TRBJ2-1 and V is TRBV20-1; D not certain. V shed 3 bases and J shed 2 bases, with 11 bases lying between them. Germline CDR1 DFQATT, CDR2 SNEGSKA (reference sequence). The CDR3 length is 14 residues. The CDR3 here is CSASQSITYNEQFF. DNA for the CDR3: TGCAGTGCTAGTCAGAGTATTACCTACAATGAGCAGTTCTTC.

Regarding this clonotype: A read error may explain this, as a much larger clone is one base away. This sequence joins TRBV6-1 and TRBJ1-5; D call uncertain. There are 15 residues in the CDR3. In germline, CDR1 is MNHNS, CDR2 SASEGT. With 3 bases removed from V and 2 bases from J, the gap between germline ends came to 11 bases. CDR3 DNA: TGTGCCAGCAGTGAGAAGAGTGCGGGCAATCAGCCCCAGCATTTT. This sequence encodes CASSEKSAGNQPQHF.

This clonotype appeared many times. This rearrangement joins TRBV28 to TRBJ2-1, with no clear D. This CDR3 spans 15 amino acids. Germline CDR1 reads MDHEN; CDR2 reads SYDVKM. Trimming stripped 5 bases from V and 0 bases from J, with 11 bases between. The CDR3 reads CASSQDKSSYNEQFF. Here the CDR3 DNA reads TGTGCCAGCAGTCAAGACAAGAGCTCCTACAATGAGCAGTTCTTC.

Turning to this clonotype: Possible read error: a much larger clone is one base away. This chain connects TRBV24-1 to TRBJ1-1; a possible D gene is TRBD1 (5 bases). The CDR3 spans 11 residues. Germline CDR1 reads KGHDR; CDR2 reads SFDVKD. DNA of the CDR3: TGTGCCAGCAGTGATGGGACGAAAGCTTTCTTT. The encoded protein is CASSDGTKAFF.

The chain employs TRBV6-2 or TRBV6-3 and TRBJ2-2; 7 nucleotides match TRBD2. The germline CDR1 and CDR2 sequences are MNHEY and SVGEGT. J gave up 4 bases and V 4 bases, and 6 bases lay outside the gene matches. The CDR3 totals 15 residues. The CDR3 is CASSSSGETTGELFF. CDR3 DNA: TGTGCCAGCAGTTCTAGCGGCGAAACCACCGGGGAGCTGTTTTTT.

This clonotype came up many times. The CDR3: CASSLTVHEQYF. CDR3 DNA sequence: TGTGCCAGCAGCTTGACGGTCCACGAGCAGTACTTC. V and J are TRBV5-5 and TRBJ2-7, with D unclear. Trimming removed 1 base from V and 5 bases from J, with 7 bases in between. The CDR3 is 12 residues long. Germline CDR1 is SGHKS and CDR2 is YYEKEE (reference sequence).

This clonotype was seen ten or more times. V gene TRBV6-1 combines with J gene TRBJ2-2; 12 bases map to TRBD1. Germline V lookup: CDR1 MNHNS, CDR2 SASEGT. The junction had 10 bases not matched to a gene; V was cut back by 7 bases and J by 7 bases. The CDR3 has 16 residues. As DNA, the CDR3 is TGTGCCAGCAACAGAATGGGACAGGGGGCGGTCGGGGAGCTGTTTTTT. Amino acids: CASNRMGQGAVGELFF.

Ten or more counts support this clonotype. The chain uses TRBV7-9 and TRBJ1-1, with TRBD1 matching 9 bases. The CDR3 extends over 17 amino acids. CDR1 and CDR2 from the germline V gene are SEHNR and FQNEAQ (reference sequence). J lost 3 bases, V lost 5 bases, and 13 bases had no gene match. CDR3 sequence: CASSRYRGRLGDTEAFF. In nucleotides, the CDR3 is TGTGCCAGCAGCCGATACAGGGGGCGGTTGGGGGACACTGAAGCTTTCTTT.

This clonotype occurred many times. The chain combines TRBV3-1 with TRBJ2-2; D is possibly TRBD2 (6 bases). CDR3 length equals 19 residues. The germline V gene encodes CDR1 LGHDT and CDR2 YNNKEL (reference sequence). V lost 3 bases and J lost 5, with 25 bases in between. This chain's CDR3 is CASSHGGWEAAGVTGELFF. For the CDR3, the DNA is TGTGCCAGCAGCCATGGTGGCTGGGAGGCAGCTGGGGTTACCGGGGAGCTGTTTTTT.

V usage is TRBV7-3 and J usage is TRBJ1-2; TRBD1 is a possible D gene (6 bases). The CDR3 loop spans 13 amino acids. Germline-derived CDR1 and CDR2 are SGHTA and FQGTGA. V lost 2 bases, J lost 7 bases, and 11 bases lay in between. CDR3 region: CASSLELGGGYTF. The DNA for the CDR3 is TGTGCCAGCAGCTTAGAGTTAGGGGGTGGCTACACCTTC. Supplemented by reference TRBV7-3 and TRBJ1-2, the full variable domain reads GAGVSQTPSNKVTEKGKYVELRCDPISGHTALYWYRQSLGQGPEFLIYFQGTGAADDSGLPNDRFFAVRPEGSVSTLKIQRTERGDSAVYLCASSLELGGGYTFGSGTRLTVV.

The rearrangement joins TRBV6-1 to TRBJ2-2; D is unresolved. With 6 bases removed from V and 4 bases from J, the gap between germline ends came to 12 bases. The germline V gene has CDR1 MNHNS and CDR2 SASEGT. The CDR3 is made up of 14 amino acids. The CDR3 DNA is TGTGCCAGCAGGGGTGTTGGGTTCACCGGGGAGCTGTTTTTT. Its protein is CASRGVGFTGELFF.

This clonotype occurred a few times. This chain joins TRBV27 and TRBJ2-3; D is uncertain. CDR3 length: 15 amino acids. Germline V gene data show CDR1 as MNHEY and CDR2 as SMNVEV (reference sequence). Trimming took off 1 base at V and 1 base at J, with 9 bases between the two ends. CDR3 sequence reads: CASSLLGFGTDTQYF. The CDR3 DNA sequence: TGTGCCAGCAGTTTATTGGGGTTTGGCACAGATACGCAGTATTTT.

The table lists this clonotype with many counts. The chain couples TRBV7-2 to TRBJ2-3; the D gene is possibly TRBD2 (6 bases). This CDR3 contains 16 residues. Trimming left V 1 base short and J 2 bases short, with 13 bases between. CDR1 is SGHTA and CDR2 is FQGNSA in the germline V gene. CDR3 protein: CASSLDLSGHTDTQYF. CDR3 bases: TGTGCCAGCAGCTTAGACCTTAGCGGTCACACAGATACGCAGTATTTT.

This clonotype occurred many times. The rearrangement joins TRBV20-1 to TRBJ2-7; D gene unclear. CDR3 length: 11 residues. Germline assignment: CDR1 DFQATT and CDR2 SNEGSKA (reference sequence). Trimming removed 7 bases at V and 4 bases at J, with 11 bases between. The CDR3 here is CSVGLRYEQYF. As DNA, the CDR3 is TGCAGTGTCGGCCTGAGGTACGAGCAGTACTTC.

This clonotype was recorded a few times. The genes are TRBV19 and TRBJ1-6; D remains ambiguous. V lost 6 bases and J lost 10, with 16 bases in between. Germline CDR1 LNHDA, CDR2 SQIVND (reference sequence). The CDR3 runs to 14 residues. CDR3 nucleotides: TGTGCCAGTAGCACTTACGGGGTTGGGTCACCCCTCCACTTT. It is translated as CASSTYGVGSPLHF.

This clonotype was detected only a few times. This chain joins TRBV6-2 or TRBV6-3 and TRBJ2-7, with TRBD1 matching 11 bases. Trimming at V came to 5 bases and at J to 3 bases, leaving 9 bases not matched to a gene. Germline lookup yields CDR1 MNHEY and CDR2 SVGEGT. The CDR3 runs to 16 residues. In nucleotides, the CDR3 is TGTGCCAGCAGTCCCTTCGGACAGGGGGCAATCTACGAGCAGTACTTC. Encoded protein: CASSPFGQGAIYEQYF.

A word on this clonotype: One junction end disagrees with the germline gene, perhaps due to a read error. The chain joins TRBV20-1 to TRBJ2-7; TRBD2 matches 9 bases. In germline, CDR1 is DFQATT, CDR2 SNEGSKA (reference sequence). The CDR3 contains 17 residues. CDR3 residues: CSARDRDFSGSGYEQHF. CDR3 sequence (DNA): TGCAGTGCTAGAGATCGCGACTTTAGCGGGAGCGGGTACGAGCAGCACTTC.

At least ten counts were recorded for this clonotype. The chain is built from TRBV14 and TRBJ2-5, with D perhaps assigned TRBD1 or TRBD2 (5 bases each). The CDR3 is 14 amino acids. The V gene lost 0 bases and the J gene lost 5 bases, with 10 bases spanning the gap. CDR1 and CDR2 from the germline V gene are SGHDN and FVKESK. The CDR3 sequence: CASSQDFGAETQYF. CDR3 bases: TGTGCCAGCAGCCAAGATTTCGGGGCCGAGACCCAGTACTTC. Full variable domain (rest looked up from reference TRBV14 and TRBJ2-5): EAGVTQFPSHSVIEKGQTVTLRCDPISGHDNLYWYRRVMGKEIKFLLHFVKESKQDESGMPNNRFLAERTGGTYSTLKVQPAELEDSGVYFCASSQDFGAETQYFGPGTRLLVL.

Only one count was recorded for this clonotype. The chain employs TRBV5-1 and TRBJ2-5; D could derive from TRBD1 or TRBD2 (5 bases each). Trimming pared 1 base from V and 2 bases from J, leaving 9 bases between. The V gene's germline CDR1 is SGHRS and CDR2 YFSETQ. CDR3 length: 14 residues. The CDR3 spells CASSLLGPQETQYF. The CDR3 nucleotides read TGCGCCAGCAGCTTGCTGGGACCGCAAGAGACCCAGTACTTC.

The J gene is TRBJ2-7, the V gene TRBV6-5, with no clear D. The CDR3 length is 13 residues. Germline CDR1 and CDR2: MNHEY and SVGAGI. The ends were cut back, 2 bases at V and 6 bases at J, with 11 bases in the middle. CDR3 sequence reads: CASSYGRGSEQYF. CDR3 DNA sequence: TGTGCCAGCAGTTACGGTCGAGGCTCCGAGCAGTACTTC.

This clonotype was seen many times. The chain employs TRBV6-1 and TRBJ1-1; no clear D gene. Germline lookup yields CDR1 MNHNS and CDR2 SASEGT. CDR3 length: 14 amino acids. V was shortened by 5 bases and J by 0 bases, with 10 bases between the two germline ends. The CDR3 DNA reads TGTGCCAGCAGTTTGCTGGTCATGAACACTGAAGCTTTCTTT. Amino acids: CASSLLVMNTEAFF.

In its sample, this clonotype was seen once. The chain links TRBV7-6 to TRBJ2-7, with D perhaps matching TRBD2 (6 bases). With 4 bases removed from V and 2 bases from J, the gap between germline ends came to 18 bases. Looked up from germline, CDR1 is SGHVS and CDR2 is FNYEAQ. This CDR3 region has 16 residues. The CDR3 region has the DNA TGTGCCAGCAGCTCTCCGAGAGGAGGGGAGCCCTACGAGCAGTACTTC. It yields the protein CASSSPRGGEPYEQYF.